A selection of T cell receptor beta chains follows, all from one sample in a study of cytomegalovirus exposure and HLA in healthy donors. The data were produced by immunoSEQ multiplex PCR, yet TCRdb's version contains in-frame clones alone and is incomplete. The sample yields 90,000 to 130,000 clones, under 85% seen once. The sequenced material came from PBMCs. These receptors were collected from a young woman in good health and CMV-seronegative. CDR3s include the opening cysteine and the closing phenylalanine or tryptophan. The D gene is left open where the match is weak. Clone size is stated in some rows and not others, as once, few, many or a class when expanded.

D	V	J	size	CDR3	DNA
-	TRBV25-1	TRBJ1-6	-	CASSESGQGNSPLHF	TGTGCCAGCAGTGAATCTGGGCAGGGCAATTCACCCCTCCACTTT
TRBD1	TRBV2	TRBJ1-2	-	CASKIAGTGGGGYTF	TGTGCCAGCAAGATAGCCGGGACAGGGGGCGGTGGCTACACCTTC
-	TRBV29-1	TRBJ1-2	-	CSVEVPAGYGYTF	TGCAGCGTTGAAGTCCCAGCAGGGTATGGCTACACCTTC
-	TRBV14	TRBJ1-1	-	CASSHSPGGYTEAFF	TGTGCCAGCAGCCACAGCCCCGGCGGCTACACTGAAGCTTTCTTT
TRBD1	TRBV19	TRBJ2-7	-	CASSVPPGQGSSYEQYF	TGTGCCAGTAGTGTACCTCCGGGACAGGGAAGCTCCTACGAGCAGTACTTC
TRBD1	TRBV9	TRBJ1-2	-	CATSPEDRGIPAYGYTF	TGTGCCACTTCGCCGGAGGACAGGGGGATTCCAGCCTATGGCTACACCTTC
-	TRBV28	TRBJ1-2	-	CATRGGLVSYTF	TGTGCCACCCGGGGGGGGCTGGTTAGCTACACCTTC
-	TRBV7-6	TRBJ1-5	-	CASSLGEGDQPQHF	TGTGCCAGCAGCTTAGGTGAGGGTGATCAGCCCCAGCATTTT
TRBD2	TRBV15	TRBJ2-1	-	CAVRAGGNEQFF	TGTGCCGTGCGGGCCGGGGGGAATGAGCAGTTCTTC
TRBD1	TRBV10-2	TRBJ1-2	few	CASREGTGYGYTF	TGCGCCAGCAGGGAGGGGACAGGGTATGGCTACACCTTC
TRBD1	TRBV6-1	TRBJ1-3	-	CASSARTGTSVIGTIYF	TGTGCCAGCAGTGCTCGGACAGGGACGTCGGTGATCGGCACCATATATTTT
TRBD1	TRBV28	TRBJ2-7	-	CASSLPPDRVHEQYF	TGTGCCAGCAGTTTGCCGCCAGACAGGGTGCACGAGCAGTACTTC
TRBD1	TRBV29-1	TRBJ1-1	-	CSGTGTGERVTEAFF	TGCAGCGGTACCGGGACAGGGGAAAGAGTCACTGAAGCTTTCTTT
-	TRBV27	TRBJ1-2	-	CASSWYQGSDGYTF	TGTGCCAGCAGTTGGTATCAGGGTTCCGATGGCTACACCTTC
-	TRBV6-5	TRBJ2-7	-	CASSYSRSYEQYF	TGTGCCAGCAGTTACTCGAGGTCGTACGAGCAGTACTTC
-	TRBV5-1	TRBJ1-1	once	CASSLEMVLQGGSEAFF	TGCGCCAGCAGCTTGGAAATGGTATTGCAGGGTGGCTCTGAAGCTTTCTTT
TRBD2	TRBV5-6	TRBJ2-3	-	CASSFSGTPYVQYF	TGTGCCAGCAGCTTCAGCGGGACTCCTTATGTGCAGTATTTT